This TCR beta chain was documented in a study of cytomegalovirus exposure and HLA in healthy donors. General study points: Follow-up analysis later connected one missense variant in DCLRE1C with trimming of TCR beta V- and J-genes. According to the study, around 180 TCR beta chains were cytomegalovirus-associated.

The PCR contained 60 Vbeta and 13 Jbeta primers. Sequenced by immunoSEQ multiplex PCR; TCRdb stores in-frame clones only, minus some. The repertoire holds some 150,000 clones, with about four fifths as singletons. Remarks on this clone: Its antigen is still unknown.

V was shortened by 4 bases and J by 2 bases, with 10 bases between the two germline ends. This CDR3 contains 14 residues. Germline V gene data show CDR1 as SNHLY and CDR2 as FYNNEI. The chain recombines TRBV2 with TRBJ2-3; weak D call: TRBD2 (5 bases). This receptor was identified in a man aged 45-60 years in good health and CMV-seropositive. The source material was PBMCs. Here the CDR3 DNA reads TGTGCCAGCAGTGGTACTAGGGACACAGATACGCAGTATTTT. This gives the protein CASSGTRDTDTQYF.